Each of the 25 T cell receptor beta chains below was sequenced from the same sample in a study of blood T cells in healthy people across ages. A sample-barcoded 5' primer and a J-beta primer mix were used in a second PCR of about 7 to 12 cycles. Using its own MiXCR run on the 5' RACE reads, TCRdb lists one record per CDR3 protein. The table records approximately 800,000 distinct CDR3 sequences, less than 80% of them present only once. Input material: blood. These receptors all stem from a man aged 30 to 39 in good health.

In this sample, this clonotype turned up once. The genes are TRBV5-6 and TRBJ2-1, with 8 bases lining up with TRBD1. The CDR3 spans 15 residues. Germline V lookup: CDR1 SGHDT, CDR2 YYEEEE. With 4 bases clipped from V and 5 bases from J, the junction kept 8 bases outside the gene matches. DNA of the CDR3: TGTGCCAGCAGCGACGGACAGGGTAGTCACAATGAGCAGTTCTTC. Translated: CASSDGQGSHNEQFF. Combining the CDR3 with reference TRBV5-6 and TRBJ2-1 gives the whole variable domain DAGVTQSPTHLIKTRGQQVTLRCSPKSGHDTVSWYQQALGQGPQFIFQYYEEEERQRGNFPDRFSGHQFPNYSSELNVNALLLGDSALYLCASSDGQGSHNEQFFGPGTRLTVL.

V gene TRBV7-2 combines with J gene TRBJ1-5; D is uncertain. Germline lookup yields CDR1 SGHTA and CDR2 FQGNSA. The ends were cut back, 2 bases at V and 7 bases at J, with 12 bases in the middle. The CDR3 runs 14 residues. CDR3 in amino acids: CASSLNPSIQPQHF. The CDR3 DNA reads as TGTGCCAGCAGCTTAAACCCTAGTATACAGCCCCAGCATTTT.

The V gene is TRBV6-5, the J gene TRBJ2-7; unclear D gene. CDR3 length equals 15 residues. CDR1 and CDR2 from the germline V gene are MNHEY and SVGAGI. The ends were cut back, 0 bases at V and 2 bases at J, with 11 bases in the middle. The CDR3 coding sequence is TGTGCCAGCAGTTACTCGGCCCTGGGAACCTACGAGCAGTACTTC. Translating gives CASSYSALGTYEQYF.

This clonotype was counted a few times. J is TRBJ2-4 and V is TRBV6-6; TRBD2 agrees at 8 bases. CDR3 size: 13 residues. CDR1 and CDR2 (germline): MNHNY, SVGAGI (reference sequence). V dropped 5 bases and J dropped 5; count of bases not matched to a gene: 2. This CDR3 reads CASSAGGENIQYF. In nucleotides, the CDR3 is TGTGCCAGCAGTGCGGGGGGCGAAAACATTCAGTACTTC.

V and J are TRBV7-2 and TRBJ2-7, with a weak D call TRBD2 (7 bases). Trimming shortened V by 3 bases and J by 7 bases, and 19 bases separated the two germline ends. The CDR3 covers 15 residues. Germline CDR1 SGHTA, CDR2 FQGNSA. Here the CDR3 DNA reads TGTGCCAGCAGCTTCGTACTGACCGGGGGGCAGGAGCAGTACTTC. Translating gives CASSFVLTGGQEQYF.

This clonotype appeared a few times. The chain employs TRBV30 and TRBJ2-5; tentatively, D is TRBD2 (6 bases). The V end lost 2 bases, the J end lost 7 bases, and 20 bases lay between the germline ends. The CDR3 contains 15 residues. From germline, CDR1 is GTSNPN and CDR2 SVGIG (reference sequence). DNA for the CDR3: TGTGCCTGGAGTTATACGGGACTCCATTCAGGGACCCAGTACTTC. Its protein is CAWSYTGLHSGTQYF.

This clonotype was seen a handful of times. The chain combines TRBV6-1 with TRBJ2-7, with 7 positions matching TRBD1. Looked up from germline, CDR1 is MNHNS and CDR2 is SASEGT. V lost 5 bases to trimming and J lost 5 bases; unmatched junction nucleotides: 18. CDR3 length equals 17 residues. In nucleotides, the CDR3 is TGTGCCAGCAGTCGATACCCGACAGGGTACGACCTCCACGAGCAGTACTTC. It codes for CASSRYPTGYDLHEQYF.

V is TRBV7-9 and J is TRBJ2-1, with D perhaps given as TRBD1 or TRBD2 (5 bases each). V was trimmed by 5 bases and J by 7 bases, leaving 12 bases between them. Germline V CDR1 and CDR2: SEHNR, FQNEAQ (reference sequence). This CDR3 has 13 amino acids. The CDR3 region is CASSQAWGNEQFF. The CDR3 coding sequence is TGTGCCAGCAGCCAAGCGTGGGGGAATGAGCAGTTCTTC.

The chain is built from TRBV27 and TRBJ1-6, with D unclear. Trimming shortened V by 3 bases and J by 5 bases, and 2 bases separated the two germline ends. This CDR3 region has 12 residues. Germline V lookup: CDR1 MNHEY, CDR2 SMNVEV (reference sequence). CDR3 bases: TGTGCCAGCAGTTTTAATAATTCACCCCTCCACTTT. It specifies CASSFNNSPLHF.

This chain links TRBV2 with TRBJ1-1, with D unresolved. V was shortened by 3 bases and J by 1 base, with 9 bases between the two germline ends. Germline V lookup: CDR1 SNHLY, CDR2 FYNNEI. This CDR3 region has 14 residues. The CDR3 here is CASSDWLGNTEAFF. CDR3 nucleotide sequence: TGTGCCAGCAGTGATTGGTTGGGGAACACTGAAGCTTTCTTT. Full variable domain (outside the CDR3, taken from reference TRBV2 and TRBJ1-1): EPEVTQTPSHQVTQMGQEVILRCVPISNHLYFYWYRQILGQKVEFLVSFYNNEISEKSEIFDDQFSVERPDGSNFTLKIRSTKLEDSAMYFCASSDWLGNTEAFFGQGTRLTVV.

V is TRBV24-1 and J is TRBJ2-7; 10 nucleotides agree with TRBD1. Trimming cost V 3 bases and J 4 bases; bases outside gene matches: 5. CDR1 is KGHDR and CDR2 is SFDVKD in the germline V gene. The CDR3 is 15 amino acids. The CDR3 nucleotides read TGTGCCACCAGTGATCGCGGACAGGGGGTATACGAGCAGTACTTC. This sequence encodes CATSDRGQGVYEQYF.

A few counts support this clonotype. This sequence joins TRBV2 and TRBJ2-4; D remains unclear. The CDR3 extends over 11 amino acids. V gave up 6 bases and J gave up 7 bases, with 7 bases separating them. Germline loops: CDR1 SNHLY, CDR2 FYNNEI. CDR3 sequence reads: CASRARNIQYF. The CDR3 region has the DNA TGTGCCAGCAGGGCGCGGAACATTCAGTACTTC.

In its sample, this clonotype was seen many times. DNA for the CDR3: TGTGCCAGCAGGGGCTCTGGGGCCAACGTCCTGACTTTC. This sequence encodes CASRGSGANVLTF. The V gene is TRBV28, the J gene TRBJ2-6; unclear D gene. The germline gives CDR1 MDHEN, CDR2 SYDVKM. V gave up 6 bases and J gave up 0 bases, with 3 bases separating them. There are 13 residues in the CDR3.

This clonotype was recorded a few times. V gene TRBV24-1 combines with J gene TRBJ1-6; no definite D call. CDR3 length: 13 amino acids. Germline lookup yields CDR1 KGHDR and CDR2 SFDVKD. The germline V and J ends were trimmed by 5 bases and 7 bases, with 8 bases remaining between them. The chain's CDR3 is CATSGGWNSPLHF. The CDR3 DNA follows: TGTGCCACCAGTGGAGGTTGGAATTCACCCCTCCACTTT.

This clonotype was seen only a few times. The chain has TRBV29-1 and TRBJ2-7, with D perhaps TRBD1 or TRBD2 (6 bases each). The CDR3 is made up of 14 amino acids. Per the germline V gene, CDR1 is SQVTM and CDR2 is ANQGSEA. V was trimmed by 4 bases and J by 2 bases, leaving 15 bases between them. CDR3 in DNA: TGCAGCGTTGGGGAGGAAAAGGGGGCCTACGAGCAGTACTTC. It encodes CSVGEEKGAYEQYF.

The chain has TRBV7-9 and TRBJ1-1; D not resolved. Germline CDR1 and CDR2: SEHNR and FQNEAQ (reference sequence). The CDR3 runs to 11 residues. V was pared by 5 bases and J by 9 bases, with 10 bases between. Here the CDR3 DNA reads TGTGCCAGCAGCCGCTTCACCCAAGCTTTCTTT. Translating gives CASSRFTQAFF.

This chain links TRBV7-3 with TRBJ2-1; 10 positions match TRBD1. The J segment lost 9 bases and the V segment lost 4 bases, leaving 9 bases of the junction unmatched. The CDR3 has 15 amino acids. From germline, CDR1 is SGHTA and CDR2 FQGTGA. CDR3 in amino acids: CASSSEGQGRSEQFF. Written as DNA, the CDR3 is TGTGCCAGCAGCTCCGAGGGACAGGGGAGGAGTGAGCAGTTCTTC.

The rearrangement joins TRBV6-5 to TRBJ2-1, with D tentatively TRBD1 (5 bases). V lost 10 bases to trimming and J lost 13 bases, with 20 bases between them. The length of the CDR3 is 12 residues. Germline V gene lookup returns CDR1 MNHEY and CDR2 SVGAGI. The CDR3 is CATRQLEETQFF. The CDR3, as DNA: TGTGCCACACGACAGCTTGAAGAGACCCAGTTCTTC.

The J gene is TRBJ2-3, the V gene TRBV6-2 or TRBV6-3; 12 bases agree with TRBD2. With V trimmed by 2 bases and J by 0 bases, 6 bases remained unmatched. CDR3 length equals 18 residues. The germline gives CDR1 MNHEY, CDR2 SVGEGT. CDR3 sequence: CASSYPTSGGSSTDTQYF. CDR3 sequence (DNA): TGTGCCAGCAGTTACCCGACTAGCGGGGGCTCTAGCACAGATACGCAGTATTTT.

The chain carries TRBV3-1 and TRBJ2-7; no reliable D call. V lost 2 bases, J lost 3 bases, and 14 bases lay in between. Germline V CDR1 and CDR2: LGHDT, YNNKEL (reference sequence). There are 15 residues in the CDR3. CDR3 region: CASSQSSGAFYEQYF. CDR3 DNA sequence: TGTGCCAGCAGCCAATCCTCCGGAGCCTTCTACGAGCAGTACTTC.

The gene calls are TRBV7-2 and TRBJ1-2, with D maybe TRBD1 (5 bases). Germline V gives CDR1 SGHTA, CDR2 FQGNSA. CDR3 length: 13 amino acids. Trimming took 3 bases from V and 4 from J, leaving 9 bases between them. The CDR3 here is CASSLQGSYGYTF. For the CDR3, the DNA is TGTGCCAGCAGCTTGCAGGGTAGCTATGGCTACACCTTC.

This clonotype was observed a few times. The chain couples TRBV29-1 to TRBJ1-1; D is perhaps TRBD1 (5 bases). V was shortened by 5 bases and J by 3 bases, with 7 bases between the two germline ends. This CDR3 is built from 11 residues. The germline V gene encodes CDR1 SQVTM and CDR2 ANQGSEA. The DNA of the CDR3 is TGCAGCGTTCGGGGGTACACTGAAGCTTTCTTT. This encodes CSVRGYTEAFF.

This chain uses TRBV12-3 or TRBV12-4 with TRBJ1-2, with a weak D call TRBD1 (5 bases). Trimming removed 6 bases at V and 2 bases at J, with 16 bases between. The CDR3 extends over 15 amino acids. The CDR3 DNA follows: TGTGCCAGCAGAGGTGGGGGGTACAGGAACTATGGCTACACCTTC. It is translated as CASRGGGYRNYGYTF.

The chain couples TRBV20-1 to TRBJ2-1; 9 bases line up with TRBD2. This CDR3 is built from 13 residues. The germline V gene has CDR1 DFQATT and CDR2 SNEGSKA (reference sequence). After removal of 5 bases from V and 6 bases from J, the junction contained 5 bases not matched to a gene. The CDR3 DNA sequence: TGCAGTGCTTTGGTAGCGGGGGTCAATGAGCAGTTCTTC. Its translation: CSALVAGVNEQFF.

DNA for the CDR3: TGCGCCAGCAGCCCCCAAAGGGGGAGCGAGCAGTACTTC. It is translated as CASSPQRGSEQYF. This chain links TRBV4-3 with TRBJ2-7; possible D gene TRBD1, 6 bases. The germline V and J ends were trimmed by 4 bases and 6 bases, with 13 bases remaining between them. Germline loops: CDR1 LGHNA, CDR2 YSLEER. This CDR3 has 13 amino acids.